The rows below give T cell receptor beta chains drawn from one sample of a study of OX40 agonist ivuxolimab in advanced cancers. Libraries were prepared by immunoSEQ multiplex PCR; TCRdb keeps only in-frame clonotypes and omits some of them. This sample has approximately 60,000 clones, with roughly 87% found just once. The sample consisted of CD4+ or CD8+ T cells sorted from blood, taken in a trial of the OX40 agonist ivuxolimab. The source is an adult with an advanced solid tumor such as melanoma, head and neck, liver or kidney cancer. Each CDR3 is given with its conserved first and last residue. The D gene is left open where the match is weak. The size entry is marked missing in some rows and otherwise reads once, few, many or a size class.

J,size,D,V,DNA,CDR3
TRBJ1-2,-,-,TRBV14,TGTGCCAGCAGCCCTCGGATTACGGATGGCTACACCTTC,CASSPRITDGYTF
TRBJ1-5,few,-,TRBV4-2,TGTGCCAGCAGCCAAGATAGGAAGAGAGAGCCCCAGCATTTT,CASSQDRKREPQHF
TRBJ2-7,once,TRBD2,TRBV2,TGTGCCAGCAGGCGGGGGAAGCTCACCTACGAGCAGTACTTC,CASRRGKLTYEQYF
TRBJ2-1,-,-,TRBV11-2,TGTGCCAGCAGCTTAGATATGGTAGCGGCCAATGAGCAGTTCTTC,CASSLDMVAANEQFF
TRBJ2-5,-,TRBD2,TRBV11-2,TGTGCCAGCAGCGGACTAGCGGGGGGGGTCGAGACCCAGTACTTC,CASSGLAGGVETQYF
TRBJ1-1,-,-,TRBV19,TGTGCCAGTAGCGAGGGACAGAACACTGAAGCTTTCTTT,CASSEGQNTEAFF
TRBJ2-1,-,TRBD1,TRBV9,TGTGCCAGCAGCCGGGACAGGGTCCACAATGAGCAGTTCTTC,CASSRDRVHNEQFF
TRBJ2-3,-,TRBD1,TRBV5-1,TGCGCCAGCAGCCCGGGACAGGGGAGCACAGATACGCAGTATTTT,CASSPGQGSTDTQYF
TRBJ2-6,-,TRBD1,TRBV5-1,TGCGCCAGCAGCAAGCCGGGACAGGCCCCCGGGGCCAACGTCCTGACTTTC,CASSKPGQAPGANVLTF
TRBJ2-5,-,-,TRBV7-8,TGTGCCAGCAGCCCAAACAGTCGGCAAGAGACCCAGTACTTC,CASSPNSRQETQYF
TRBJ2-2,few,TRBD1,TRBV19,TGTGCCAGTAGCCCGTATCCGGGACAGGGGGCCACCGGGGAGCTGTTTTTT,CASSPYPGQGATGELFF
TRBJ2-7,-,-,TRBV11-2,TGTGCCAGCAGCCCAGACGGGAAGACTACCTACGAGCAGTACTTC,CASSPDGKTTYEQYF
TRBJ1-1,-,-,TRBV5-8,TGTGCCAGCAGCTCAGAGCCAGGGAGCTGGAGGAGCACTGAAGCTTTCTTT,CASSSEPGSWRSTEAFF
TRBJ1-2,-,TRBD1,TRBV5-1,TGCGCCAGCAGTTTACCGGGACAGATTTCGGCTAACTATGGCTACACCTTC,CASSLPGQISANYGYTF
TRBJ2-1,once,TRBD1,TRBV19,TGTGCCAGTATGGCGAGACAGGGGGCTTTTGCTGACTCCAATGAGCAGTTCTTC,CASMARQGAFADSNEQFF
TRBJ2-7,-,TRBD2,TRBV7-9,TGTGCCAGCAGCTCGACTAGCGGGAAGTACGAGCAGTACTTC,CASSSTSGKYEQYF
TRBJ1-1,-,TRBD1,TRBV4-1,TGCGCCAGCTCCACCGGGACAGGGGTTTTATGGGTCGACACTGAAGCTTTCTTT,CASSTGTGVLWVDTEAFF